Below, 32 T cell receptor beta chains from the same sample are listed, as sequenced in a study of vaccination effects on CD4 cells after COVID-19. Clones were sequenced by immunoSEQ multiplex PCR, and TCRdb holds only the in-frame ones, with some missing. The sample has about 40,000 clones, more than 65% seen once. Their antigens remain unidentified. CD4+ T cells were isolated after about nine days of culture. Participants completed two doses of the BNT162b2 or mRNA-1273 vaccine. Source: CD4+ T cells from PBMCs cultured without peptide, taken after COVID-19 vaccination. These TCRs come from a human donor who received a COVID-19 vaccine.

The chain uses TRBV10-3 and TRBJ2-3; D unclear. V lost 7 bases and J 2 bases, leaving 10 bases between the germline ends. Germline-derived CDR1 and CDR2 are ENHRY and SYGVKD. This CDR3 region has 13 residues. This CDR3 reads CAIKPPDTDTQYF. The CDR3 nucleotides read TGTGCCATCAAACCGCCGGACACAGATACGCAGTATTTT.

CDR3 sequence (DNA): TGCAGTGCTAGAGCAGGGACGCAGTATTTT. Amino acid sequence: CSARAGTQYF. The chain links TRBV20-1 to TRBJ2-3; a possible D gene is TRBD1 (5 bases). This CDR3 has 10 residues. V lost 1 base and J lost 9, with 5 bases in between. CDR1 is DFQATT, CDR2 SNEGSKA, per germline (reference sequence).

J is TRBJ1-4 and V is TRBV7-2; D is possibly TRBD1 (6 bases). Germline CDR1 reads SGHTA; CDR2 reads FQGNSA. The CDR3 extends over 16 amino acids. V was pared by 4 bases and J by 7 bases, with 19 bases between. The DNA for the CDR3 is TGTGCCAGCAGCTGGGGAGGGGGGGCGTTGGCTGAAAAACTGTTTTTT. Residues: CASSWGGGALAEKLFF.

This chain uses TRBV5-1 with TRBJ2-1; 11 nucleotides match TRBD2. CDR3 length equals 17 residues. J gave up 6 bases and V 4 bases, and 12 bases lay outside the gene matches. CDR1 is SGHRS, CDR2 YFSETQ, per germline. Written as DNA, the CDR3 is TGCGCCAGCAGCATTACTAGCGGGAGCGCCCGGGGCAATGAGCAGTTCTTC. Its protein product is CASSITSGSARGNEQFF. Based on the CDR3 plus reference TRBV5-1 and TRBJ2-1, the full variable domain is KAGVTQTPRYLIKTRGQQVTLSCSPISGHRSVSWYQQTPGQGLQFLFEYFSETQRNKGNFPGRFSGRQFSNSRSEMNVSTLELGDSALYLCASSITSGSARGNEQFFGPGTRLTVL.

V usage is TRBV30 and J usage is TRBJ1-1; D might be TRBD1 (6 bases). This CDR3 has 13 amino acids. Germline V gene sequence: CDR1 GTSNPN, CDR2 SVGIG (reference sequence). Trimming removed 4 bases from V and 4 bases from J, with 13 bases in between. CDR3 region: CAWTGAVSTEAFF. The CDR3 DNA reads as TGTGCCTGGACAGGGGCGGTGAGCACTGAAGCTTTCTTT.

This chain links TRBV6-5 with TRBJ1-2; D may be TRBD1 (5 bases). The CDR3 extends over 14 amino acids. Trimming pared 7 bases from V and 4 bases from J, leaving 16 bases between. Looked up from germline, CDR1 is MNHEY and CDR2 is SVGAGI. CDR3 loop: CASTMGGPSYGYTF. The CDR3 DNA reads TGTGCCAGCACCATGGGGGGACCCTCCTATGGCTACACCTTC.

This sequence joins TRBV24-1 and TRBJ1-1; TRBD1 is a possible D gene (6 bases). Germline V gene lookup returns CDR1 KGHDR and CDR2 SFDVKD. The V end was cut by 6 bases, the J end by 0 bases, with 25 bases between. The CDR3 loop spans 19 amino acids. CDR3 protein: CATSPLGGGSVRMNTEAFF. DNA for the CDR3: TGTGCCACCAGTCCCCTAGGTGGGGGCTCCGTCCGAATGAACACTGAAGCTTTCTTT.

The CDR3 DNA follows: TGTGCCTGGAGTGTAAGCAGGGGGGATGGCTACACCTTC. Amino acid sequence: CAWSVSRGDGYTF. The rearrangement links TRBV30 to TRBJ1-2, with TRBD1 matching 7 bases. This CDR3 is 13 amino acids long. The junction had 4 bases not matched to a gene; V was cut back by 0 bases and J by 6 bases. CDR1 is GTSNPN, CDR2 SVGIG, per germline (reference sequence).

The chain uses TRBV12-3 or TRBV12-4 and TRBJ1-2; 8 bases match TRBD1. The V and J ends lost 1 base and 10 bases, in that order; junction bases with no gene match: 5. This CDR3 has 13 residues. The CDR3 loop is CASSLVGDRTYTF. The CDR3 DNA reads TGTGCCAGCAGTTTAGTGGGGGACAGGACCTACACCTTC.

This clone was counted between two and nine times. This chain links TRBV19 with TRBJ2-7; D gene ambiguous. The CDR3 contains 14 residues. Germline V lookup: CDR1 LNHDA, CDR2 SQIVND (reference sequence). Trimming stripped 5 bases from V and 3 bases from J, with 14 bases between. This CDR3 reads CASSPNDWGYEQYF. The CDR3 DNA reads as TGTGCCAGTAGTCCAAACGATTGGGGCTACGAGCAGTACTTC.

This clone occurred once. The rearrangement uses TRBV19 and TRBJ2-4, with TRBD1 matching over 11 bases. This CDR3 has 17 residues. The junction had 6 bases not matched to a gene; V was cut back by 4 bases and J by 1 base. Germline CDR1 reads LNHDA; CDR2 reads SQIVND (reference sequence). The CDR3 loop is CASSRWDRGLAKNIQYF. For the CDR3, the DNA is TGTGCCAGTAGTAGATGGGACAGGGGGTTGGCCAAAAACATTCAGTACTTC.

Here the CDR3 DNA reads TGTGCCAGCAGCTTACGCAGCGGGAGCGGTAAGGATGAGCAGTTCTTC. This translates into CASSLRSGSGKDEQFF. J is TRBJ2-1 and V is TRBV11-3, with 8 bases lining up with TRBD2. Losses at the gene ends were 2 bases for V and 8 bases for J; bases not matched to a gene: 11. The CDR3 spans 16 residues. CDR1 and CDR2 (germline): SGHNT, YENEEA.

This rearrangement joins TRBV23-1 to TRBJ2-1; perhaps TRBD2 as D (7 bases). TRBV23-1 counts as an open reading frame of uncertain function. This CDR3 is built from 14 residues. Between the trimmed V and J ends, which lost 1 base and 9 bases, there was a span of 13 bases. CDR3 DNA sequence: TGCGCCAGCAGTCAATTACGGGGGGCAGGTGAGCAGTTCTTC. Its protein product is CASSQLRGAGEQFF.

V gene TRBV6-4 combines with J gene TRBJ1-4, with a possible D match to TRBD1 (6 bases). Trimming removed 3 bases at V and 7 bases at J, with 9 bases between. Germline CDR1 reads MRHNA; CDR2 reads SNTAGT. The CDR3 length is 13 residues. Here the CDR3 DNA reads TGTGCCAGCAGTGAACAGGGTAGTGAAAAACTGTTTTTT. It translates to CASSEQGSEKLFF.

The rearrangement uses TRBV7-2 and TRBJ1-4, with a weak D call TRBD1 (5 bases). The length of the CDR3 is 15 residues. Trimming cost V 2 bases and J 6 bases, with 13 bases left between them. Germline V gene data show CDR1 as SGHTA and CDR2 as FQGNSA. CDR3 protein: CASSLIGGSYEKLFF. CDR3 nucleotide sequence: TGTGCCAGCAGCTTAATCGGGGGTTCTTATGAAAAACTGTTTTTT.

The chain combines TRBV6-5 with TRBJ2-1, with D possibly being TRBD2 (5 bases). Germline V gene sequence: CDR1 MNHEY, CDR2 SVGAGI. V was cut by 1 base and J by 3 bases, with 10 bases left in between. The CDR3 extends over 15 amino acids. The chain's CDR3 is CASSYFQAGYNEQFF. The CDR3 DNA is TGTGCCAGCAGTTACTTCCAGGCGGGCTACAATGAGCAGTTCTTC.

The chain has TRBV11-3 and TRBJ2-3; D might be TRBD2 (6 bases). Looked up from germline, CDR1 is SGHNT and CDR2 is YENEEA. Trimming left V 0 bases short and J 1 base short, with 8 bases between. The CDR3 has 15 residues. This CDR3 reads CASSLDGTGTDTQYF. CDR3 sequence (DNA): TGTGCCAGCAGCTTAGATGGGACTGGCACAGATACGCAGTATTTT.

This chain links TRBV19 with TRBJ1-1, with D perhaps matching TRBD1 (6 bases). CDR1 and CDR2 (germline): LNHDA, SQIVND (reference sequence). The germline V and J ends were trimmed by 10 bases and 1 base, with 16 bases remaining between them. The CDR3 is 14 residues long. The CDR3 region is CATKNPGANTEAFF. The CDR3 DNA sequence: TGTGCCACCAAAAATCCGGGGGCGAACACTGAAGCTTTCTTT.

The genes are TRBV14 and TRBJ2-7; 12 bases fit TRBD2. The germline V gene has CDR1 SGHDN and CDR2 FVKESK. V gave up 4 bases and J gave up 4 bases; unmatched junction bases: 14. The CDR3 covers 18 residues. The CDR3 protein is CASSLVGLAGPQLYEQYF. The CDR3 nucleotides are TGTGCCAGCAGCCTAGTCGGACTAGCGGGACCGCAGCTTTACGAGCAGTACTTC.

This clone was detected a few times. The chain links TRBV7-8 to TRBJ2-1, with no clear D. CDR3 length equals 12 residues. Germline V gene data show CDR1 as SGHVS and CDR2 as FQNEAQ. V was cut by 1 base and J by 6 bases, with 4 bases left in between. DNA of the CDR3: TGTGCCAGCAGCTTAGATGGCAATGAGCAGTTCTTC. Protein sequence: CASSLDGNEQFF. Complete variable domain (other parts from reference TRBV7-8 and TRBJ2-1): GAGVSQSPRYKVAKRGQDVALRCDPISGHVSLFWYQQALGQGPEFLTYFQNEAQLDKSGLPSDRFFAERPEGSVSTLKIQRTQQEDSAVYLCASSLDGNEQFFGPGTRLTVL.

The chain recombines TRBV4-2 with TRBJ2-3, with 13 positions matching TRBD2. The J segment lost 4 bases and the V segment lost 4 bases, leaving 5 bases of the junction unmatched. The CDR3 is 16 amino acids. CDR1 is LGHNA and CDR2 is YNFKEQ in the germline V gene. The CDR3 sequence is CASSRKTSGGADTQYF. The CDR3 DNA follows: TGTGCCAGCAGCCGCAAAACTAGCGGGGGGGCAGATACGCAGTATTTT.

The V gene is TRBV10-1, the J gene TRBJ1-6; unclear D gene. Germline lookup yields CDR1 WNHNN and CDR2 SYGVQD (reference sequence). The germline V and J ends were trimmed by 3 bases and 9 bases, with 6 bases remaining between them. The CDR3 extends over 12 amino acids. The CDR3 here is CASSDNGSPLHF. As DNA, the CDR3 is TGCGCCAGCAGTGACAATGGTTCACCCCTCCACTTT.

CDR3 loop: CASSLAGGIQPQHF. The CDR3 bases are TGTGCCAGCAGCTTAGCAGGGGGCATTCAGCCCCAGCATTTT. This chain uses TRBV7-9 with TRBJ1-5, with TRBD1 identical over 7 bases. This CDR3 region has 14 residues. The trim removed 0 bases at V and 6 bases at J, leaving 2 bases unmatched. Germline V gene data show CDR1 as SEHNR and CDR2 as FQNEAQ (reference sequence).

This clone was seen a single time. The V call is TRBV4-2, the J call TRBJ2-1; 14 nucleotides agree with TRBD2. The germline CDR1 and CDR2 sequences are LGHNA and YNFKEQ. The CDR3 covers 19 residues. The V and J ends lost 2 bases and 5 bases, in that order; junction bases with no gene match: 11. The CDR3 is CASSQSTSGRAFSNNEQFF. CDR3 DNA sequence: TGTGCCAGCAGCCAATCGACTAGCGGGAGGGCCTTTTCAAACAATGAGCAGTTCTTC.

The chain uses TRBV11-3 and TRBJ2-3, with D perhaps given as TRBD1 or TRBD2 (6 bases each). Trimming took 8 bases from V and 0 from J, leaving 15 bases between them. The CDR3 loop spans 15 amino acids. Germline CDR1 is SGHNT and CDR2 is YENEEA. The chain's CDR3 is CASSEGGTSTDTQYF. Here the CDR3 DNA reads TGTGCCAGCTCAGAGGGGGGCACGAGCACAGATACGCAGTATTTT.

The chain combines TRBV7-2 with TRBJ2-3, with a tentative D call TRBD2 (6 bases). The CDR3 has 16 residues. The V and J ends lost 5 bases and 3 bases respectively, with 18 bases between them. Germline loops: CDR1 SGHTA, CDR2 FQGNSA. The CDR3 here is CASSPNPGERTDTQYF. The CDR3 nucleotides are TGTGCCAGCAGCCCCAACCCGGGGGAGCGGACAGATACGCAGTATTTT.

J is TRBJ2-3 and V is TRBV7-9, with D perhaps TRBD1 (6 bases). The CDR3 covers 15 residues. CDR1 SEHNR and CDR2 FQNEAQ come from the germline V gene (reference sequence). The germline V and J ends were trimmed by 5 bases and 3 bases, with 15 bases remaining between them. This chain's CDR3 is CASSAIRGRTDTQYF. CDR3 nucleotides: TGTGCCAGCAGCGCCATTAGGGGGAGAACAGATACGCAGTATTTT. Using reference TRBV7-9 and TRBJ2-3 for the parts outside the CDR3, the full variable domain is DTGVSQNPRHKITKRGQNVTFRCDPISEHNRLYWYRQTLGQGPEFLTYFQNEAQLEKSRLLSDRFSAERPKGSFSTLEIQRTEQGDSAMYLCASSAIRGRTDTQYFGPGTRLTVL.

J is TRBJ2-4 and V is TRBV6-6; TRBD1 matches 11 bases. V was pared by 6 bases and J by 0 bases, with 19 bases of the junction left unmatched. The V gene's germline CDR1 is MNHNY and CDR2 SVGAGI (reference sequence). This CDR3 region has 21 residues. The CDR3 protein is CASSTKPGQGGLLLAKNIQYF. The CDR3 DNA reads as TGTGCCAGCAGCACGAAACCGGGACAGGGGGGACTATTACTAGCCAAAAACATTCAGTACTTC.

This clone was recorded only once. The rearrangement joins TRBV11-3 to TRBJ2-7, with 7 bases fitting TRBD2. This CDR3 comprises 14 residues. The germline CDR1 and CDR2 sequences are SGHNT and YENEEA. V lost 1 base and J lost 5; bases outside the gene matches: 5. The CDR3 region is CASSLGGSIDEQYF. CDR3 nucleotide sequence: TGTGCCAGCAGCTTAGGCGGGAGTATCGACGAGCAGTACTTC.

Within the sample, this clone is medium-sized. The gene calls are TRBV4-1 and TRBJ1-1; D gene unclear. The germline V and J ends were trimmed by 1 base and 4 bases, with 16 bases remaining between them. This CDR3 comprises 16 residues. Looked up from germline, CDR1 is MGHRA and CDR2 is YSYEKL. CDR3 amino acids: CASSQASVQMGTEAFF. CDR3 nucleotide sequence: TGCGCCAGCAGCCAAGCCTCGGTACAAATGGGCACTGAAGCTTTCTTT.

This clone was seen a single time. In nucleotides, the CDR3 is TGTGCCAGCTCACCGCAGACAGCCACCTCCTATAATTCACCCCTCCACTTT. This codes for CASSPQTATSYNSPLHF. V is TRBV18 and J is TRBJ1-6; D might be TRBD1 (5 bases). Trimming removed 3 bases at V and 0 bases at J, with 12 bases between. The CDR3 extends over 17 amino acids. Germline values: CDR1 KGHSH, CDR2 LQKENI.

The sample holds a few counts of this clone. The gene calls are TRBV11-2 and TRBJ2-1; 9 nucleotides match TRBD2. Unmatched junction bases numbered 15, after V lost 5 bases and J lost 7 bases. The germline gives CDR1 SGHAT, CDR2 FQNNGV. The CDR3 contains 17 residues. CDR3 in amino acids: CASSPQPRREGGNEQFF. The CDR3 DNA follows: TGTGCCAGCAGCCCCCAGCCCCGGCGGGAGGGAGGGAATGAGCAGTTCTTC.